There are a few counts of the clone carrying this T cell receptor beta chain. Its cognate antigen is unknown. Stated time point: patch test 2, 6 weeks after DPC sensitization. Indicated treatment: therapeutic diphenylcyclopropenone sensitization with weekly scalp DPC. This sample is part of a study of human T cells and chemical hapten exposure. Study at large: TCR yields differed between samples (mainly from small differences in pooled library volume). Study-wide results and limits: The number of TCRs above 1 in 1000 frequency did not change after DPC sensitization. Controls had significantly fewer large CDR3 similarity clusters than were formed by expanded TCRs.

The CDR3 consists of 16 residues. The germline V gene encodes CDR1 SEHNR and CDR2 FQNEAQ (reference sequence). The V segment lost 3 bases and the J segment 4 bases; nucleotides outside the gene matches: 10. Single cDNA molecules in the library carried unique molecular identifiers attached during preparation. TCRdb passed the RACE reads through MiXCR, listing each CDR3 protein once. This table has about 110,000 distinct CDR3 sequences, 9.2% appearing once. The specimen comprised whole blood, sampled in connection with sensitization to the hapten diphenylcyclopropenone (DPC). This chain links TRBV7-9 with TRBJ2-7; TRBD1 matches 9 bases. This clonotype was obtained from a woman in her thirties or forties with alopecia areata. Some clones in this sample may be carry-over from other donors' samples. The DNA for the CDR3 is TGTGCCAGCAGCTTCGGGGATCCGGGACAGGGTTACGAGCAGTACTTC. This codes for CASSFGDPGQGYEQYF.